This T cell receptor beta chain stems from a study of blood T cell repertoires in COVID-19 (dated by TCRdb to between 2020 and 2021). Turning to the overall study: Samples covering the acute and convalescent phases of COVID-19 were provided by collaborators in the United States, Italy and Spain. The material from the prospective study consisted of cDNA or gDNA derived from T cells, B-cell-depleted T cells, or PBMCs. Nearly every sample came with metadata listing a de-identified subject ID, COVID-19 status, age in years and sex. Deeply sampled blood TCRbeta repertoires from subjects exposed to, actively infected with, or recovered from COVID-19 were included in the dataset. Where available, HLA class I and class II types were obtained from metadata supplied by the sample provider rather than from assay-based typing. Samples were obtained from the ongoing ImmuneRACE study (first 160 participants) and from 1,254 subjects provided by 6 global collaborators. The repertoires were released in a freely available public database intended as a resource for research on the immune response to SARS-CoV-2. Study-wide conclusions, independent of this receptor: The quantity of clinical and demographic metadata differed by source and by participant and was supplied without curation.

Collaborating institutions collected whole blood in K2EDTA tubes following their own protocols. For TCRbeta analysis, collaborator samples were shipped as frozen whole blood, as isolated PBMCs, or as DNA extracted from either sample type. TCRbeta CDR3 regions were amplified from genomic DNA using the immunoSEQ Assay, a bias-controlled multiplex PCR. The authors' analysis ran thus. The number of nucleated cells in each sample was estimated by amplification of reference gene primers within the assay. Sequence reads were collapsed and filtered to measure the absolute abundance of every unique TCRbeta CDR3 rearrangement. Productive Simpson clonality was computed per sample as the square root of Simpson's diversity index over productive rearrangements. In its TCRdb copy, this immuneACCESS table keeps in-frame sequences only and misses some clones. Where compared with another copy, unresolved V genes explain less than half of these, and the others have no known cause. The V and J calls and clone size were taken over from that table, and D and trimming were inferred from the DNA. The sample table contains some 380,000 clones; only one count was recorded for 81% of them. Under 1.2% of the sample lies in the top ten.

A remark on this clone: The clone's antigen remains unknown. Base qualities are missing; no much larger clone stands one base away.

The V and J ends are trimmed by 6 bases and 8 bases, leaving 11 bases between them. From the cysteine up to the phenylalanine, the CDR3 has a length of 12 residues. The kept DNA is CDR3 alone, 36 bases in frame from the first base. The germline V gene (reference sequence) specifies LNHDA as CDR1 and SQIVND as CDR2. The origin of this receptor is a human donor with acute or convalescent COVID-19. The donor label of this sample is uncertain. Sample: peripheral blood. The chain is encoded by TRBV19 joined to TRBJ2-1, with TRBD1 perhaps the D gene, on 6 matching bases. DNA sequence: TGTGCCAGTAGAACCGCAGGGGATGAGCAGTTCTTC. Its coded protein is CASRTAGDEQFF.